The T cell receptor beta chain under discussion was sequenced for a study of cytomegalovirus exposure and HLA in healthy donors. Overall study context: Most donors, around 81% of around 400 genotyped, fell in the Caucasian-associated ancestry cluster. Study-wide results and caveats: Rarity marked most TCR sequences, yet some public TCRs occurred in many donors. Roughly even sequencing depth across donors was the assumption behind the presence/absence analyses. Researchers reported that a few CMV-associated chains were confirmed in vitro as CMV antigen-specific.

To note about this clone: What it binds is not known.

CDR1 is SGDLS and CDR2 is YYNGEE in the germline V gene. The CDR3 covers 15 residues. J lost 7 bases, V lost 4 bases, and 11 bases had no gene match. PCR employed 60 Vbeta and 13 Jbeta primers. Clones were sequenced by immunoSEQ multiplex PCR, and TCRdb holds only the in-frame ones, with some missing. The sample contains around 150,000 clones, 80% of which appear only once. The receptor was derived from a young man in good health and CMV-seropositive. The sample taken for sequencing was PBMCs. This chain joins TRBV9 and TRBJ2-1; 7 bases line up with TRBD2. In nucleotides, the CDR3 is TGTGCCAGCAGCTCCGAAGGCGGGAGTACTAATGAGCAGTTCTTC. This encodes CASSSEGGSTNEQFF.